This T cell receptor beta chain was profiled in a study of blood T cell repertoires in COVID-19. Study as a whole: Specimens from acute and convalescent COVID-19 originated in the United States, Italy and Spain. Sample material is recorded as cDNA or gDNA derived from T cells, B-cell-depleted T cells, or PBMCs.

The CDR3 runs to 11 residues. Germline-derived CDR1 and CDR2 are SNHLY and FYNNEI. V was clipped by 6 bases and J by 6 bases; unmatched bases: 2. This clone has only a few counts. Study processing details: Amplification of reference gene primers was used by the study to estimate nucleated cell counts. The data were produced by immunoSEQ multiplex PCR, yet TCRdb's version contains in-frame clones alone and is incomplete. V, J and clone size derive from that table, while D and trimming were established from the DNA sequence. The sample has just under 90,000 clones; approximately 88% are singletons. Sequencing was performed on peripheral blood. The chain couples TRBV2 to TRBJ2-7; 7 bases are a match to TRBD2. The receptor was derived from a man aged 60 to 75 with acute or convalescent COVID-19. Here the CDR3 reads CASRASGEQYF. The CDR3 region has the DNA TGTGCCAGCAGAGCTAGCGGCGAGCAGTACTTC.